This T cell receptor beta chain was sequenced in a study of vaccination and CD4 T cells after COVID-19. Details on this clonotype: Its antigen is unknown.

The treatment was: roughly 10-day PBMC culture with coronavirus spike peptide pools or control peptides (ViraFEST assay). Sequencing of the DNA from cultured CD4+ T cells was carried out with the Oncomine TCR Beta short-read assay. TCRdb ran MiXCR on the PCR reads and lists one entry per CDR3 protein. The sample lists about 7,100 distinct CDR3 sequences, 55% to 65% occurring once. In germline, CDR1 is ENHRY, CDR2 SYGVKD. J lost 4 bases, V lost 6 bases, and 8 bases had no gene match. This CDR3 spans 14 amino acids. This receptor was identified in a human donor who had recovered from COVID-19. Input material: CD4+ T cells from blood, cultured in vitro. The chain links TRBV10-3 to TRBJ1-1; 7 bases match TRBD1. CDR3 bases: TGTGCCATCAGCTCACAGGGGTTGTTCACTGAAGCTTTCTTT. Amino acids: CAISSQGLFTEAFF.